Here is one T cell receptor (beta chain) with its context. Its antigen remains unidentified. These data belong to a study of T cell repertoires in cytomegalovirus infection. Study at large: The public TCR beta signatures pointed to both CMV infection and matching HLA type. Study results and caveats: Predominance within the ex vivo response was attributable to HLA-C-restricted CMV-specific TCR beta clonotypes. Carriers of CMV and the relevant HLA type were discriminated by public TCR beta frequency.

TCRdb itself ran the reads through MiXCR, one entry per CDR3 protein. The top ten hold approximately 15% of the sample, which has 250,000 to 350,000 distinct CDR3 sequences, about 25% seen once. Trimming took 1 base from V and 7 from J, leaving 11 bases between them. CDR1 and CDR2 (germline): GTSNPN, SVGIG (reference sequence). This CDR3 comprises 13 residues. The genes are TRBV30 and TRBJ1-5; a weak D match, TRBD1 (5 bases). The specimen was PBMCs. The origin of this receptor is a human donor in good health (CMV status not recorded). Some clones in this sample may be carry-over from other donors' samples. Here the CDR3 DNA reads TGTGCCTGGAGTGCAGGGTTAGGGCAGCCCCAGCATTTT. It is translated as CAWSAGLGQPQHF.